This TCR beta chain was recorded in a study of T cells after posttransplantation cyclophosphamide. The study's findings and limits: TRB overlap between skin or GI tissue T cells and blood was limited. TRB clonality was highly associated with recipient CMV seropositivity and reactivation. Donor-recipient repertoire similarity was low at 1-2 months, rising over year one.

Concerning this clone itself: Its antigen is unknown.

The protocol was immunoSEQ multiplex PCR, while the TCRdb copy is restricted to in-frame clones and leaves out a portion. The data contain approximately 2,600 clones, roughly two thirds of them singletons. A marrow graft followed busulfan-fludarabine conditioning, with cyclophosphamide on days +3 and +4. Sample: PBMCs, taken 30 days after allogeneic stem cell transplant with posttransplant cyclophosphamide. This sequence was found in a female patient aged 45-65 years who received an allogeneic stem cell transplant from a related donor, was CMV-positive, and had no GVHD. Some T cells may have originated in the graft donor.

The CDR3 nucleotides read TGTGCCAGCAGTGCTCCTCTCCAGGGCGGGACCCAGTACTTC. Its translation: CASSAPLQGGTQYF. This chain joins TRBV28 and TRBJ2-5; D might be TRBD1 (5 bases). Trimming removed 5 bases at V and 7 bases at J, with 17 bases between. The CDR3 is 14 amino acids. In germline, CDR1 is MDHEN, CDR2 SYDVKM.